This TCR beta chain was profiled in a study of beta chain features in type 1 diabetes. Across the study: All of the samples together had 107,917,701 sorted cells examined.

Investigators reverse transcribed all isolated RNA, so they sequenced expressed TCRB transcripts. Libraries were prepared by immunoSEQ multiplex PCR; TCRdb keeps only in-frame clonotypes and omits some of them. Of around 300,000 clones in the sample, 11% are singletons; the top ten hold more than 0.015%. Deletions cut 0 bases from V and 1 base from J, with 6 bases between. Germline V CDR1 and CDR2: GTSNPN, SVGIG (reference sequence). The CDR3 sequence is 13 residues long. The gene calls are TRBV30 and TRBJ1-1, with D unclear. The source is a woman aged 25 to 39 in good health. The material sequenced was naive CD4+ T cells from blood. CDR3 in amino acids: CAWSVFGNTEAFF. DNA of the CDR3: TGTGCCTGGAGTGTCTTCGGGAACACTGAAGCTTTCTTT.